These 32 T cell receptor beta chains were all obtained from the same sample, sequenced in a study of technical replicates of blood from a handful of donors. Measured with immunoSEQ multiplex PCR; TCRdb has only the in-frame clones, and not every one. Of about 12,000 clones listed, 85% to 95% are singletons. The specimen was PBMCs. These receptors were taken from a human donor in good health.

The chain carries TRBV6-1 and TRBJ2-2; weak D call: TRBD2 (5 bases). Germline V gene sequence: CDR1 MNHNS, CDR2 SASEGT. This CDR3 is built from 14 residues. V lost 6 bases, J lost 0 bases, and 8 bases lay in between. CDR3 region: CASRTGANTGELFF. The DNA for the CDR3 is TGTGCCAGCAGAACCGGGGCGAACACCGGGGAGCTGTTTTTT.

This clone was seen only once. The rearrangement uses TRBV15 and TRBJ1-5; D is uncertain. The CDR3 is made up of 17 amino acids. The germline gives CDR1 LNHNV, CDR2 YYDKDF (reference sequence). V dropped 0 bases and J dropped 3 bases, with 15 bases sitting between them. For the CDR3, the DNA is TGTGCCACCAGCAGAGATTGGCGTCAGGCCCTCAATCAGCCCCAGCATTTT. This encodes CATSRDWRQALNQPQHF.

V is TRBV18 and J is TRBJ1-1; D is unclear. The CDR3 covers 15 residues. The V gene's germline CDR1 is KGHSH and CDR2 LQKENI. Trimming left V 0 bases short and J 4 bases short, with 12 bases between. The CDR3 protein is CASSPPSAGGTEAFF. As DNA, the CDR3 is TGTGCCAGCTCACCACCGTCGGCGGGTGGCACTGAAGCTTTCTTT.

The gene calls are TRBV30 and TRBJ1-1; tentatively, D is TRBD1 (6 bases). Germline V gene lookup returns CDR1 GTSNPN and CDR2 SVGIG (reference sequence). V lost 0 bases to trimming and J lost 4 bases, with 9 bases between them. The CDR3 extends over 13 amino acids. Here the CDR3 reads CAWSVRGATEAFF. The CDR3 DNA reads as TGTGCCTGGAGTGTACGGGGGGCCACTGAAGCTTTCTTT. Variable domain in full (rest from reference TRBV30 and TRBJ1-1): SQTIHQWPATLVQPVGSPLSLECTVEGTSNPNLYWYRQAAGRGLQLLFYSVGIGQISSEVPQNLSASRPQDRQFILSSKKLLLSDSGFYLCAWSVRGATEAFFGQGTRLTVV.

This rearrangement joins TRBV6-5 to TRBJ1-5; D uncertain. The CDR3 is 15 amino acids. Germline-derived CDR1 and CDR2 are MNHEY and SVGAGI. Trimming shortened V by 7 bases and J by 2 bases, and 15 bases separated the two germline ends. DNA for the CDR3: TGTGCCAGCAAAACCGACTCCGGGGGCAATCAGCCCCAGCATTTT. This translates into CASKTDSGGNQPQHF.

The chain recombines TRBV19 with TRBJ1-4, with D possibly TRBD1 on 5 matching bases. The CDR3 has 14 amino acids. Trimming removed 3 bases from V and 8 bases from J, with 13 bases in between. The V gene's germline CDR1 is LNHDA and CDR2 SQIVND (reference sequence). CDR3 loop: CASSMGRGDEKLFF. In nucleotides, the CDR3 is TGTGCCAGTAGTATGGGCCGGGGGGACGAAAAACTGTTTTTT.

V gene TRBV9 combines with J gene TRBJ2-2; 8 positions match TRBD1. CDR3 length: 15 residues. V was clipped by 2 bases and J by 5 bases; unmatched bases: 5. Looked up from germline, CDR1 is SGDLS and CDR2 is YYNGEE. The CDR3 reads CASSVFQGATGELFF. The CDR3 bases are TGTGCCAGCAGCGTTTTTCAGGGGGCGACCGGGGAGCTGTTTTTT.

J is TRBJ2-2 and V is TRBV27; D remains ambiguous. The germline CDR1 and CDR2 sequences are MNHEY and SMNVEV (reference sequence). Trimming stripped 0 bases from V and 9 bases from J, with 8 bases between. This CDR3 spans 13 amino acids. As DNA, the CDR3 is TGTGCCAGCAGTTTATCTGTTAGAAGGGAGCTGTTTTTT. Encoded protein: CASSLSVRRELFF.

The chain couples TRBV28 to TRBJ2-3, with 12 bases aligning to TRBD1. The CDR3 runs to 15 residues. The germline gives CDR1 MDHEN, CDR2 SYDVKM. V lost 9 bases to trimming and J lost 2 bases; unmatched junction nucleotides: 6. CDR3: CASQRDRGPTDTQYF. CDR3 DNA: TGTGCCAGTCAGCGGGACAGGGGGCCCACAGATACGCAGTATTTT.

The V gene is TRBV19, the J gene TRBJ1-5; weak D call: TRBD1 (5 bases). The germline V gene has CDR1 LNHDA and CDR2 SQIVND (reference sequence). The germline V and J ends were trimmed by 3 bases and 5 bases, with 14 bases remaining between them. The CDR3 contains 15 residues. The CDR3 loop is CASSIVGKGDQPQHF. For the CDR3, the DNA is TGTGCCAGTAGTATCGTAGGGAAAGGGGATCAGCCCCAGCATTTT.

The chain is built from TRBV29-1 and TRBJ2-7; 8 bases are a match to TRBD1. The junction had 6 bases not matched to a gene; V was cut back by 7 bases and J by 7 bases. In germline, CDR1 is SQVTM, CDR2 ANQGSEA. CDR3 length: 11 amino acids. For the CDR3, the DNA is TGCAGCGGCCGGACAGGGTGGGAGCAGTACTTC. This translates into CSGRTGWEQYF.

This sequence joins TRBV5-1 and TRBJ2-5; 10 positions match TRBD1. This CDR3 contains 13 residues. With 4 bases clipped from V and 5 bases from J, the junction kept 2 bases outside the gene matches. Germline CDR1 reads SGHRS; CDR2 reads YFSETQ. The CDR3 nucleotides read TGCGCCAGCAGCGGGACAGGGGCCGAGACCCAGTACTTC. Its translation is CASSGTGAETQYF.

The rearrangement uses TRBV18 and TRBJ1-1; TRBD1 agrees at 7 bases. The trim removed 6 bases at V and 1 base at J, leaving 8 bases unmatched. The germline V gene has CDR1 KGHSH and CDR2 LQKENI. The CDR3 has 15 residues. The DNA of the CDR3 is TGTGCCAGCTCTCTGGGACAGAACTCGAACACTGAAGCTTTCTTT. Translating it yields CASSLGQNSNTEAFF.

The chain's CDR3 is CASSSRLAGDTGELFF. CDR3 DNA: TGTGCCAGCAGCTCTAGACTAGCGGGAGACACCGGGGAGCTGTTTTTT. The rearrangement joins TRBV9 to TRBJ2-2, with TRBD2 identical over 12 bases. CDR1 is SGDLS, CDR2 YYNGEE, per germline. The CDR3 sequence is 16 residues long. Trimming took 4 bases from V and 3 from J; bases not matched to a gene: 4.

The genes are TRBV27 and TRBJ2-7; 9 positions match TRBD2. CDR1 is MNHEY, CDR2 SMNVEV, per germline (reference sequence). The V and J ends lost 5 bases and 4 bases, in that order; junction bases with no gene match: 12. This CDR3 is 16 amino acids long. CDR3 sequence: CASSPGSGRSMYEQYF. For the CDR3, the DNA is TGTGCCAGCAGTCCCGGGAGCGGGAGGAGTATGTACGAGCAGTACTTC.

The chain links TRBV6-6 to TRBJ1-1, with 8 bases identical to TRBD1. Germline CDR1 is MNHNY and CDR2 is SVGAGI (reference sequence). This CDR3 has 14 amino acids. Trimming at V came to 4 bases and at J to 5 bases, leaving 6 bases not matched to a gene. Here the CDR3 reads CASSSGQGGTEAFF. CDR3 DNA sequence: TGTGCCAGCAGTTCAGGACAGGGAGGGACTGAAGCTTTCTTT.

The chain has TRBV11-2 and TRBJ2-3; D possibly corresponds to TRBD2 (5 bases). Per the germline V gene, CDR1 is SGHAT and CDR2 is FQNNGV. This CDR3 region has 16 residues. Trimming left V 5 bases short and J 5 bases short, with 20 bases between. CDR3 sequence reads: CASSVRLGEAGDTQYF. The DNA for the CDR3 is TGTGCCAGCAGCGTACGCCTGGGAGAGGCGGGAGATACGCAGTATTTT.

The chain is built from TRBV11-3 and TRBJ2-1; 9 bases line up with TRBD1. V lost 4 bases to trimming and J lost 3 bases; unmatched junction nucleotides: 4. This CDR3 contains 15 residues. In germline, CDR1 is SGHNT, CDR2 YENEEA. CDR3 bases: TGTGCCAGCAGCTCGGGACAGGGACTCTACAATGAGCAGTTCTTC. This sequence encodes CASSSGQGLYNEQFF.

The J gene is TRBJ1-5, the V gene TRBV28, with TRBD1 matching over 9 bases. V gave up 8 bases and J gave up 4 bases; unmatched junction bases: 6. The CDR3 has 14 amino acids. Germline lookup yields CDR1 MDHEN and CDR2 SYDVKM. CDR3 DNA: TGTGCCAGCCGCGGACAGGGGCCTAATCAGCCCCAGCATTTT. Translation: CASRGQGPNQPQHF. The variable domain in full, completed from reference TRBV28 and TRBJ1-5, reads DVKVTQSSRYLVKRTGEKVFLECVQDMDHENMFWYRQDPGLGLRLIYFSYDVKMKEKGDIPEGYSVSREKKERFSLILESASTNQTSMYLCASRGQGPNQPQHFGDGTRLSIL.

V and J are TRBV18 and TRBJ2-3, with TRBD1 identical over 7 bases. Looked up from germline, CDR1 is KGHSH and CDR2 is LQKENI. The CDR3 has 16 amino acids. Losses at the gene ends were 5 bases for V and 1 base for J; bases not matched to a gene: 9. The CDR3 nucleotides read TGTGCCAGCTCAGGAACGGGAACAGGGGGCACAGATACGCAGTATTTT. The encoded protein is CASSGTGTGGTDTQYF.

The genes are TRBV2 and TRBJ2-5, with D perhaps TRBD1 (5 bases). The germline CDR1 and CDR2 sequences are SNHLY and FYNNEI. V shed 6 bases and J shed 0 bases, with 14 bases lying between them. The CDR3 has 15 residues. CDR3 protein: CASRVDSLNQETQYF. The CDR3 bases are TGTGCCAGCAGGGTAGACAGCCTAAACCAAGAGACCCAGTACTTC. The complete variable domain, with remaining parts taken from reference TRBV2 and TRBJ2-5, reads EPEVTQTPSHQVTQMGQEVILRCVPISNHLYFYWYRQILGQKVEFLVSFYNNEISEKSEIFDDQFSVERPDGSNFTLKIRSTKLEDSAMYFCASRVDSLNQETQYFGPGTRLLVL.

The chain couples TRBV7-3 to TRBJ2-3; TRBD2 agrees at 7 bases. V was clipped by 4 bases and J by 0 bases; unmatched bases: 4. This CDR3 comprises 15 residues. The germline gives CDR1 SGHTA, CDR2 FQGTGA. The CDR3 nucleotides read TGTGCCAGCAGCTCGACAGCGGGAAGCACAGATACGCAGTATTTT. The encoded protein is CASSSTAGSTDTQYF.

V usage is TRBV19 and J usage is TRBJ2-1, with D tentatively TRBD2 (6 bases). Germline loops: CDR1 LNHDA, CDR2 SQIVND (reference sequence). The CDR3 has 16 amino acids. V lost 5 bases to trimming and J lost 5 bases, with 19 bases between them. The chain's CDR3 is CASSSGNSAGNNEQFF. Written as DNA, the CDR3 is TGTGCCAGTAGTTCAGGGAATTCGGCGGGGAACAATGAGCAGTTCTTC.

The CDR3 DNA reads TGTGCCAGCAGCCACGGACAGGGAAACACTGAAGCTTTCTTT. Translation: CASSHGQGNTEAFF. The chain is built from TRBV7-2 and TRBJ1-1; the match to TRBD1 covers 8 bases. CDR3 length: 14 amino acids. The germline V gene has CDR1 SGHTA and CDR2 FQGNSA. Germline trimming cut 5 bases from V and 2 bases from J; bases unmatched to any gene: 4.

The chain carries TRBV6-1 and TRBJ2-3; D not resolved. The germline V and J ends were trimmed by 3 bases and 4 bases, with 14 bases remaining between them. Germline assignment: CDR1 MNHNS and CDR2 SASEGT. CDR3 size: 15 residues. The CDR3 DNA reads TGTGCCAGCAGTGAGAGTGGCAGGCTCGCAGATACGCAGTATTTT. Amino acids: CASSESGRLADTQYF.

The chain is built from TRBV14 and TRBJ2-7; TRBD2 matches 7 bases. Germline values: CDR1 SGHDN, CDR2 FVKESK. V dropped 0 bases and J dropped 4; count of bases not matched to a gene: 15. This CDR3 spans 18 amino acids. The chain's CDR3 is CASSQDVGSGLRVYEQYF. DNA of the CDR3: TGTGCCAGCAGCCAAGATGTGGGTAGCGGGCTACGGGTGTACGAGCAGTACTTC.

DNA for the CDR3: TGTGCCTGGAGTGTTGGACAGGAACCGGGACAGCCCCAGCATTTT. Its protein is CAWSVGQEPGQPQHF. The J gene is TRBJ1-5, the V gene TRBV30, with 7 bases matching TRBD1. The V and J ends lost 0 bases and 7 bases, in that order; junction bases with no gene match: 9. This CDR3 comprises 15 residues. From germline, CDR1 is GTSNPN and CDR2 SVGIG (reference sequence). The full variable domain, completed using reference TRBV30 and TRBJ1-5, is SQTIHQWPATLVQPVGSPLSLECTVEGTSNPNLYWYRQAAGRGLQLLFYSVGIGQISSEVPQNLSASRPQDRQFILSSKKLLLSDSGFYLCAWSVGQEPGQPQHFGDGTRLSIL.

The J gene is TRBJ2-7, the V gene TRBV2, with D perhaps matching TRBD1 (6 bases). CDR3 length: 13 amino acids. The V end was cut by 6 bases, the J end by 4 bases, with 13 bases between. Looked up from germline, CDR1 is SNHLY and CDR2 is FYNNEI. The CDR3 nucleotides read TGTGCCAGCAGCTTACGGACAGTTTACGAGCAGTACTTC. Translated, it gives CASSLRTVYEQYF. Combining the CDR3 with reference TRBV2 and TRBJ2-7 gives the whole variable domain EPEVTQTPSHQVTQMGQEVILRCVPISNHLYFYWYRQILGQKVEFLVSFYNNEISEKSEIFDDQFSVERPDGSNFTLKIRSTKLEDSAMYFCASSLRTVYEQYFGPGTRLTVT.

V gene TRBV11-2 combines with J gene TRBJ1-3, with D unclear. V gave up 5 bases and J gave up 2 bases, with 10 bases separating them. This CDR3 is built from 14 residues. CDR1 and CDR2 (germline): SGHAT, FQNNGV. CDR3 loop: CASSAVRAGNTIYF. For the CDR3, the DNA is TGTGCCAGCAGCGCCGTTAGAGCTGGAAACACCATATATTTT.

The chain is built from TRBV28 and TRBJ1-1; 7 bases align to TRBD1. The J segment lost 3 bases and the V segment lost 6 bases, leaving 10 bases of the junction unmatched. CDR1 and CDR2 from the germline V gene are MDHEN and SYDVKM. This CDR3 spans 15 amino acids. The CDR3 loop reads CASRTRGGVDTEAFF. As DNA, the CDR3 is TGTGCCAGCAGGACCCGAGGGGGCGTCGACACTGAAGCTTTCTTT.

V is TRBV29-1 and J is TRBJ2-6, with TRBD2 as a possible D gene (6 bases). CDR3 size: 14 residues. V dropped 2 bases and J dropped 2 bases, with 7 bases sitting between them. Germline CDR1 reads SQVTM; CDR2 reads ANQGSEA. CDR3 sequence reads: CSVELAAGANVLTF. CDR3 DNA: TGCAGCGTTGAATTAGCGGCTGGGGCCAACGTCCTGACTTTC.

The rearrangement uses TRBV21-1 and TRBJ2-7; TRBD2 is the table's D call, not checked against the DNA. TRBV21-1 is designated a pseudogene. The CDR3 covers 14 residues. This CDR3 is CASSKDADSYEQYF. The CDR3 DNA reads TGTGCCAGCAGCAAAGACGCGGATTCCTACGAGCAGTACTTC.